This T cell receptor (beta chain) appears in the sequencing data of a study of blood T cell repertoires in COVID-19 (dated by TCRdb to the early 2020s). For context, the study as a whole: Samples covering the acute and convalescent phases of COVID-19 were provided by collaborators in the United States, Italy and Spain. The prospective study material was composed of cDNA or gDNA derived from T cells, B-cell-depleted T cells, or PBMCs. Deeply sampled blood TCRbeta repertoires from subjects exposed to, actively infected with, or recovered from COVID-19 were included in the dataset. The repertoires were released in a freely available public database meant as a resource for research on the immune response to SARS-CoV-2. The samples were drawn from two sources: the first 160 participants of the ongoing ImmuneRACE study, and some 1,300 subjects contributed by 6 global collaborators. Sample metadata almost always included a de-identified subject ID, COVID-19 status, age in years and sex. Where available, HLA class I and class II types were taken from metadata supplied by the sample provider and were not determined by assay-based typing.

TCRbeta CDR3 regions were amplified from genomic DNA by means of the immunoSEQ Assay, a bias-controlled multiplex PCR. Turning to the authors' computational methods: The number of nucleated cells in each sample was estimated from the amplification of reference gene primers within the assay. Sequence reads were collapsed and filtered to measure the absolute abundance of every unique TCRbeta CDR3 rearrangement. For each sample, productive Simpson clonality was calculated by taking the square root of Simpson's diversity index across productive rearrangements. TCRdb mirrors the immuneACCESS table, restricted to in-frame sequences. Some clones are absent from its copies; in checked studies, under half trace to an unresolved V gene, and the reason for the others is unknown. The V and J calls and clone size were taken over from that table, and D and trimming were inferred from the DNA. The sample table lists tens of thousands of clones, around 85% of them with a count of one. 60% of the sample lies in the top ten.

Regarding this clone: The clone's antigen remains unknown. Per-base quality was not reported, and no clone a single base away is much larger than it.

Each collaborating institution followed its own protocols to collect whole blood in K2EDTA tubes. For TCRbeta analysis, collaborators shipped samples in one of three forms: frozen whole blood, isolated PBMCs, or DNA extracted from either of those sample types. The cysteine opens and the phenylalanine closes a CDR3 of 13 amino acids. Of all the DNA, just the CDR3 is kept, 39 bases in frame from base 1. V is cut back by 5 bases and J by 3 bases, with 6 bases in the junction unmatched. Taken from the germline V gene, the CDR1 and CDR2 loops are SQVTM and ANQGSEA. What the authors observed across the whole study: The quantity of clinical and demographic metadata differed by source and by participant and was supplied without curation.

The sample taken for sequencing was peripheral blood. The chain couples TRBV29-1 to TRBJ2-7, with 8 bases in between that match TRBD1. The TCR sequence derives from a woman over 75 with acute or convalescent COVID-19. The CDR3 corresponds to CSVFGQGGYEQYF. The nucleotide sequence reads TGCAGCGTTTTCGGACAGGGAGGCTACGAGCAGTACTTC.